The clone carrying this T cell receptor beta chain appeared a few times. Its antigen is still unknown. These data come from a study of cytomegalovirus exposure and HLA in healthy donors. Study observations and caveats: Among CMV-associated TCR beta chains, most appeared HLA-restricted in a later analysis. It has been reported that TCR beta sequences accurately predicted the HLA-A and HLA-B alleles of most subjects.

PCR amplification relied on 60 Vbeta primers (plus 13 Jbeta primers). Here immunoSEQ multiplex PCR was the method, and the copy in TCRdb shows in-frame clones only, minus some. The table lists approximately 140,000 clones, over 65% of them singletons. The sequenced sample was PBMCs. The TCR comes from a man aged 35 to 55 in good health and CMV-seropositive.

The CDR3 DNA is TGTGCCACCAGCAGAGACGGACAGGGGGCGAATGAAAAACTGTTTTTT. Protein: CATSRDGQGANEKLFF. The chain has TRBV15 and TRBJ1-4, with 11 positions matching TRBD1. The junction had 2 bases not matched to a gene; V was cut back by 0 bases and J by 5 bases. The CDR3 loop spans 16 amino acids. CDR1 and CDR2 from the germline V gene are LNHNV and YYDKDF (reference sequence).